The 28 T cell receptor beta chains listed next were all sequenced from one sample in a study of cytomegalovirus exposure and HLA in healthy donors. Using immunoSEQ multiplex PCR, the repertoire was profiled, and TCRdb retains in-frame clones only, with some absent. The sample consists of 250,000 to 400,000 clones, around 90% of them appearing once. The source material was PBMCs. These receptor sequences come from a man between 25 and 39 years old in good health and CMV-seronegative.

The V call is TRBV5-4, the J call TRBJ2-1, with TRBD2 matching over 9 bases. V lost 4 bases to trimming and J lost 4 bases; unmatched junction nucleotides: 12. The CDR3 is 17 residues long. Germline assignment: CDR1 SGHNT and CDR2 YYREEE (reference sequence). The CDR3 DNA sequence: TGTGCCAGCAGCCCGAGGCCAGCGGGGGGCCTATACAATGAGCAGTTCTTC. Its translation is CASSPRPAGGLYNEQFF.

The chain combines TRBV27 with TRBJ1-6; 8 nucleotides line up with TRBD1. CDR3 size: 18 residues. Germline V lookup: CDR1 MNHEY, CDR2 SMNVEV (reference sequence). V trimming: 6 bases; J trimming: 0 bases; junction bases outside the gene matches: 10. The CDR3 sequence is CASRTRTGPSSYNSPLHF. CDR3 nucleotides: TGTGCCAGCAGGACGAGGACAGGGCCGAGCTCCTATAATTCACCCCTCCACTTT.

J is TRBJ1-5 and V is TRBV5-8; 8 nucleotides align to TRBD1. This CDR3 is built from 19 residues. Germline lookup yields CDR1 SGHTS and CDR2 YDEGEE. The ends lost 1 base at V and 1 base at J; junction bases unmatched: 13. CDR3 sequence: CASSLYQGARIQSNQPQHF. The CDR3 bases are TGTGCCAGCAGCTTGTATCAGGGGGCGCGGATTCAGAGCAATCAGCCCCAGCATTTT.

This chain joins TRBV30 and TRBJ1-1; D unclear. The germline V gene has CDR1 GTSNPN and CDR2 SVGIG (reference sequence). The CDR3 is 13 amino acids. The V end was cut by 3 bases, the J end by 0 bases, with 8 bases between. In DNA form, the CDR3 reads TGTGCCTGGAGCAAGACAATGAACACTGAAGCTTTCTTT. As protein: CAWSKTMNTEAFF.

This clone was seen more than once but under ten times. CDR3 nucleotides: TGCGCCAGCAGCCGACAACAAGACTATAATTCACCCCTCCACTTT. Translation: CASSRQQDYNSPLHF. The chain couples TRBV4-3 to TRBJ1-6; D gene ambiguous. The ends were cut back, 4 bases at V and 3 bases at J, with 10 bases in the middle. The germline gives CDR1 LGHNA, CDR2 YSLEER. CDR3 size: 15 residues.

This clone was observed a single time. The chain uses TRBV6-6 and TRBJ2-1; 7 nucleotides line up with TRBD2. Germline V gene data show CDR1 as MNHNY and CDR2 as SVGAGI (reference sequence). The CDR3 length is 16 residues. Trimming took 2 bases from V and 4 from J; bases not matched to a gene: 8. In DNA, the CDR3 is TGTGCCAGCAGTTACGAGCGGGGCTCCCCATACAATGAGCAGTTCTTC. Translated, it gives CASSYERGSPYNEQFF.

This clone was seen a handful of times. The rearrangement joins TRBV29-1 to TRBJ1-2; D is unclear. This CDR3 region has 13 residues. With 6 bases removed from V and 3 bases from J, the gap between germline ends came to 14 bases. CDR1 is SQVTM and CDR2 is ANQGSEA in the germline V gene. The CDR3 DNA sequence: TGCAGCGTGGGCGGTGGGGAGGACTATGGCTACACCTTC. Translation: CSVGGGEDYGYTF. Variable domain in full (rest from reference TRBV29-1 and TRBJ1-2): SAVISQKPSRDICQRGTSLTIQCQVDSQVTMMFWYRQQPGQSLTLIATANQGSEATYESGFVIDKFPISRPNLTFSTLTVSNMSPEDSSIYLCSVGGGEDYGYTFGSGTRLTVV.

The chain uses TRBV5-4 and TRBJ2-2; 9 nucleotides align to TRBD1. Germline V gives CDR1 SGHNT, CDR2 YYREEE (reference sequence). The V segment lost 4 bases and the J segment 5 bases; nucleotides outside the gene matches: 12. This CDR3 comprises 17 residues. The CDR3 DNA reads as TGTGCCAGCAGCCCACACGGTCCCGGGACAGGGACCGGGGAGCTGTTTTTT. It is translated as CASSPHGPGTGTGELFF.

DNA of the CDR3: TGTGCCAGCAGCTCAGGGACAGTGAAGAACACTGAAGCTTTCTTT. It encodes CASSSGTVKNTEAFF. The chain links TRBV7-2 to TRBJ1-1; 7 bases fit TRBD1. V gave up 4 bases and J gave up 1 base; unmatched junction bases: 6. Germline assignment: CDR1 SGHTA and CDR2 FQGNSA. CDR3 length: 15 amino acids.

This rearrangement joins TRBV5-1 to TRBJ2-7; 10 nucleotides agree with TRBD2. V lost 4 bases to trimming and J lost 0 bases; unmatched junction nucleotides: 7. The CDR3 totals 16 residues. Germline CDR1 SGHRS, CDR2 YFSETQ. The CDR3 bases are TGCGCCAGCAGCACCACGAGCGGGGGGGCCTCCTACGAGCAGTACTTC. Its translation is CASSTTSGGASYEQYF.

Remarks on this clone: Compared with germline, one end of the junction differs, possibly owing to a read error. The chain uses TRBV5-1 and TRBJ1-2; D unclear. CDR3 length: 19 residues. Per germline, CDR1 SGHRS and CDR2 YFSETQ. This CDR3 is CASSLSNGLLVEGAYDYTF. CDR3 nucleotide sequence: TGCGCCAGCAGCTTGTCTAACGGACTCCTTGTAGAGGGCGCCTATGACTACACCTTC. Using reference TRBV5-1 and TRBJ1-2 for the parts outside the CDR3, the full variable domain is KAGVTQTPRYLIKTRGQQVTLSCSPISGHRSVSWYQQTPGQGLQFLFEYFSETQRNKGNFPGRFSGRQFSNSRSEMNVSTLELGDSALYLCASSLSNGLLVEGAYDYTFGSGTRLTVV.

Written as DNA, the CDR3 is TGCGCCAGCAGCCATCCCGTAAGGGGGGGGAACAATGAGCAGTTCTTC. It is translated as CASSHPVRGGNNEQFF. The chain links TRBV4-1 to TRBJ2-1; tentatively, D is TRBD2 (7 bases). The germline CDR1 and CDR2 sequences are MGHRA and YSYEKL. V was cut by 3 bases and J by 5 bases, with 17 bases left in between. The CDR3 contains 16 residues.

V and J are TRBV10-2 and TRBJ1-1; D remains ambiguous. The CDR3 length is 12 residues. Germline V gene lookup returns CDR1 WSHSY and CDR2 SAAADI. V lost 8 bases and J 7 bases, leaving 14 bases between the germline ends. DNA of the CDR3: TGCGCCAGCCGGGGAGCCCTAGATGAAGCTTTCTTT. Its protein is CASRGALDEAFF.

The CDR3 loop reads CASSFRDRGFGYGYTF. The CDR3 DNA follows: TGTGCCAGCAGCTTCCGGGACAGGGGATTTGGCTATGGCTACACCTTC. This chain connects TRBV5-6 to TRBJ1-2; 10 nucleotides agree with TRBD1. The trim removed 2 bases at V and 4 bases at J, leaving 8 bases unmatched. The CDR3 runs to 16 residues. Germline CDR1 and CDR2: SGHDT and YYEEEE. Drawing the rest from reference TRBV5-6 and TRBJ1-2, the complete variable domain is DAGVTQSPTHLIKTRGQQVTLRCSPKSGHDTVSWYQQALGQGPQFIFQYYEEEERQRGNFPDRFSGHQFPNYSSELNVNALLLGDSALYLCASSFRDRGFGYGYTFGSGTRLTVV.

The chain combines TRBV11-3 with TRBJ2-1; 10 bases are a match to TRBD1. Germline values: CDR1 SGHNT, CDR2 YENEEA. The CDR3 runs 15 residues. With V trimmed by 4 bases and J by 8 bases, 8 bases remained unmatched. The CDR3 is CASSSTGQGWDEQFF. DNA for the CDR3: TGTGCCAGCAGCTCCACGGGACAGGGGTGGGATGAGCAGTTCTTC.

The CDR3 DNA sequence: TGTGCCAGCAAGAGGCGTAGCGGGGGGCCCGCCACAGATACGCAGTATTTT. Its protein product is CASKRRSGGPATDTQYF. The rearrangement joins TRBV7-8 to TRBJ2-3, with 10 bases that match TRBD2. Trimming took 7 bases from V and 2 from J; bases not matched to a gene: 12. The V gene's germline CDR1 is SGHVS and CDR2 FQNEAQ. The CDR3 consists of 17 residues.

This chain links TRBV5-1 with TRBJ2-1; weak D call: TRBD2 (6 bases). Germline assignment: CDR1 SGHRS and CDR2 YFSETQ. The CDR3 sequence is 15 residues long. With 2 bases removed from V and 6 bases from J, the gap between germline ends came to 15 bases. CDR3 region: CASSLGAGTVNEQFF. In DNA form, the CDR3 reads TGCGCCAGCAGCTTAGGGGCGGGAACCGTCAATGAGCAGTTCTTC.

V and J are TRBV27 and TRBJ1-1; weak D call: TRBD1 (6 bases). The CDR3 covers 16 residues. Germline V gene data show CDR1 as MNHEY and CDR2 as SMNVEV (reference sequence). V was clipped by 5 bases and J by 6 bases, with 22 bases between them. In DNA, the CDR3 is TGTGCCAGCAGTCTCACCGCCCAGGGGAGAGACTCTGAAGCTTTCTTT. The encoded protein is CASSLTAQGRDSEAFF.

This chain connects TRBV6-5 to TRBJ1-2; TRBD1 might be the D (6 bases). This CDR3 region has 15 residues. The germline V gene has CDR1 MNHEY and CDR2 SVGAGI. The V and J ends lost 6 bases and 5 bases respectively, with 19 bases between them. The CDR3 loop is CASSPGRGGGYGYTF. In DNA form, the CDR3 reads TGTGCCAGCAGCCCAGGGCGGGGAGGGGGGTATGGCTACACCTTC.

The chain carries TRBV2 and TRBJ1-4, with D possibly TRBD1 on 5 matching bases. Germline V gene lookup returns CDR1 SNHLY and CDR2 FYNNEI. This CDR3 contains 15 residues. V shed 7 bases and J shed 5 bases, with 17 bases lying between them. CDR3 sequence (DNA): TGTGCCAGCACTCTCTGGGGAGGGGTGAATGAAAAACTGTTTTTT. Residues: CASTLWGGVNEKLFF.

The chain combines TRBV4-2 with TRBJ2-5; TRBD2 agrees at 9 bases. CDR1 is LGHNA, CDR2 YNFKEQ, per germline. Trimming at V came to 1 base and at J to 4 bases, leaving 7 bases not matched to a gene. This CDR3 has 16 amino acids. The CDR3 DNA reads as TGTGCCAGCAGCCAAGTCGCGCGGGGGGGTGGAGAGACCCAGTACTTC. This translates into CASSQVARGGGETQYF.

The V call is TRBV5-5, the J call TRBJ2-7; D remains ambiguous. This CDR3 is 13 amino acids long. V gave up 1 base and J gave up 3 bases, with 8 bases separating them. Per the germline V gene, CDR1 is SGHKS and CDR2 is YYEKEE (reference sequence). CDR3 amino acids: CASSLILFYEQYF. CDR3 nucleotides: TGTGCCAGCAGCTTGATCCTTTTCTACGAGCAGTACTTC.

The gene calls are TRBV5-5 and TRBJ2-7, with D possibly TRBD2 on 5 matching bases. Trimming took off 0 bases at V and 5 bases at J, with 15 bases between the two ends. CDR3 length equals 15 residues. From germline, CDR1 is SGHKS and CDR2 YYEKEE (reference sequence). The chain's CDR3 is CASSLVRGMIDEQYF. The CDR3 DNA reads as TGTGCCAGCAGCTTGGTTCGGGGTATGATCGACGAGCAGTACTTC. The whole variable domain, remainder taken from reference TRBV5-5 and TRBJ2-7, is DAGVTQSPTHLIKTRGQQVTLRCSPISGHKSVSWYQQVLGQGPQFIFQYYEKEERGRGNFPDRFSARQFPNYSSELNVNALLLGDSALYLCASSLVRGMIDEQYFGPGTRLTVT.

This chain connects TRBV2 to TRBJ2-5; D is perhaps TRBD2 (5 bases). Germline loops: CDR1 SNHLY, CDR2 FYNNEI. The CDR3 contains 14 residues. V shed 2 bases and J shed 5 bases, with 12 bases lying between them. The CDR3 sequence: CASSEWSGSETQYF. In DNA, the CDR3 is TGTGCCAGCAGTGAATGGAGCGGCTCGGAGACCCAGTACTTC.

The genes are TRBV6-5 and TRBJ2-7; 13 bases match TRBD2. CDR1 is MNHEY and CDR2 is SVGAGI in the germline V gene. The CDR3 extends over 16 amino acids. V shed 1 base, J shed 3 bases, and the junction held 3 bases outside the gene matches. CDR3 loop: CASSYWTSGGIYEQYF. Here the CDR3 DNA reads TGTGCCAGCAGTTACTGGACTAGCGGGGGTATCTACGAGCAGTACTTC.

This clone appeared a single time. The chain couples TRBV5-1 to TRBJ2-7; D is possibly TRBD1 (6 bases). The V and J ends lost 5 bases and 5 bases respectively, with 20 bases between them. CDR1 and CDR2 (germline): SGHRS, YFSETQ. This CDR3 contains 15 residues. The CDR3 sequence is CASRSWNGQIDEQYF. In DNA, the CDR3 is TGCGCCAGCAGGAGTTGGAATGGACAGATTGACGAGCAGTACTTC.

The chain is built from TRBV6-1 and TRBJ2-5; a weak D match, TRBD2 (5 bases). V dropped 1 base and J dropped 13 bases, with 16 bases sitting between them. CDR3 length equals 13 residues. Germline V gene lookup returns CDR1 MNHNS and CDR2 SASEGT. CDR3 sequence (DNA): TGTGCCAGCAGTGAAGGGGAGCCACGGGTTCGGTACTTC. Translation gives CASSEGEPRVRYF.

The chain employs TRBV9 and TRBJ2-5, with D tentatively TRBD1 (5 bases). Trimming shortened V by 0 bases and J by 4 bases, and 13 bases separated the two germline ends. Per the germline V gene, CDR1 is SGDLS and CDR2 is YYNGEE. The CDR3 contains 15 residues. The CDR3 region is CASSVGRVRGETQYF. CDR3 DNA: TGTGCCAGCAGCGTAGGCAGGGTGAGAGGAGAGACCCAGTACTTC.